This T cell receptor (beta chain) was captured by sequencing in a study of T-cell memory formation after mild COVID-19. This clonotype was detected many times. The CDR3 has 14 amino acids. Germline-derived CDR1 and CDR2 are SGHNT and YENEEA. V was pared by 6 bases and J by 3 bases, with 5 bases of the junction left unmatched. Amplification by 5'RACE using constant-segment primers produced TCR alpha and TCR beta cDNA libraries that carried sample barcodes and UMIs. TCRdb reprocessed the 5' RACE reads via MiXCR and lists one record per CDR3 protein. Of approximately 42,000 distinct CDR3 sequences listed, 6% to 7% were seen once; the top ten hold roughly 0.79%.

The sample consisted of PBMCs or a T cell subset sorted from them (not recorded which). The J gene is TRBJ2-5, the V gene TRBV11-3; 9 nucleotides line up with TRBD1. The receptor comes from an adult who had mild COVID-19 (a few samples of this study predate the infection). Cell type and time point are not known. CDR3 protein: CASSKTGGEETQYF. The CDR3 nucleotides are TGTGCCAGCAGTAAAACAGGGGGCGAAGAGACCCAGTACTTC.